This paragraph covers one TCR beta chain sequence. These data come from a study of blood T cells in healthy people across ages. A second 7 to 11 cycle PCR used barcoded and J-beta primers. TCRdb itself ran the 5' RACE reads through MiXCR, one entry per CDR3 protein. The data hold 1.5 million to 2 million distinct CDR3 sequences, with around 48% observed a single time. J lost 5 bases, V lost 1 base, and 18 bases had no gene match. The CDR3 length is 19 residues. From germline, CDR1 is LGHDT and CDR2 YNNKEL (reference sequence). The sequence was obtained from a woman between 35 and 50 years old in good health. The V gene is TRBV3-1, the J gene TRBJ1-1; 8 nucleotides agree with TRBD1. The source material was blood. CDR3 DNA: TGTGCCAGCAGCCAAGGAGCAGCCCAGGGGGCCCCCTGGATTACTGAAGCTTTCTTT. It specifies CASSQGAAQGAPWITEAFF.